This entry lists 9 T cell receptor beta chains sequenced from one sample in a study of shared T cell receptors in the human thymus. TCRdb's copy holds only in-frame clones and misses some; the assay was immunoSEQ multiplex PCR. Counted here are some 700,000 clones, roughly 90% occurring once; the ten biggest clones make up 0.008% to 0.011%. The same sample was also used in a study of human thymus T cells.

The source material was thymocytes. Every receptor here comes from a boy less than two years old with a congenital heart defect.

V is TRBV19 and J is TRBJ2-7; 9 bases align to TRBD2. Trimming at V came to 4 bases and at J to 4 bases, leaving 11 bases not matched to a gene. Germline loops: CDR1 LNHDA, CDR2 SQIVND (reference sequence). This CDR3 has 16 residues. DNA of the CDR3: TGTGCCAGTAGTACCGGCGGGGCTAGCGGGAAGTACGAGCAGTACTTC. Amino acid sequence: CASSTGGASGKYEQYF.

The chain is built from TRBV2 and TRBJ2-2, with 7 bases identical to TRBD2. Germline lookup yields CDR1 SNHLY and CDR2 FYNNEI. The V and J ends lost 4 bases and 4 bases, in that order; junction bases with no gene match: 3. This CDR3 spans 14 amino acids. The CDR3 coding sequence is TGTGCCAGCAGTGTGGCGGGAGTCACCGGGGAGCTGTTTTTT. Protein product: CASSVAGVTGELFF.

V usage is TRBV30 and J usage is TRBJ2-3; D is possibly TRBD1 (6 bases). The CDR3 consists of 16 residues. Germline V gives CDR1 GTSNPN, CDR2 SVGIG (reference sequence). V shed 0 bases and J shed 2 bases, with 15 bases lying between them. The CDR3 DNA sequence: TGTGCCTGGAGTGTATGCCCCCCAGGGGACACAGATACGCAGTATTTT. The encoded protein is CAWSVCPPGDTDTQYF.

This chain connects TRBV10-3 to TRBJ2-3, with no clear D. This CDR3 has 13 amino acids. Germline V gene data show CDR1 as ENHRY and CDR2 as SYGVKD. The germline V and J ends were trimmed by 5 bases and 1 base, with 7 bases remaining between them. CDR3 nucleotides: TGTGCCATCAGTTTAGCCCGCACAGATACGCAGTATTTT. Its protein product is CAISLARTDTQYF.

The genes are TRBV5-6 and TRBJ2-7; perhaps TRBD2 as D (5 bases). The CDR3 consists of 13 residues. V lost 4 bases and J lost 5, with 13 bases in between. Germline V gives CDR1 SGHDT, CDR2 YYEEEE. CDR3 DNA: TGTGCCAGCAGCGGGAGAGGGCTGCACGAGCAGTACTTC. Translating gives CASSGRGLHEQYF.

This sequence joins TRBV9 and TRBJ2-3; 11 bases match TRBD2. This CDR3 comprises 15 residues. Germline trimming cut 4 bases from V and 4 bases from J; bases unmatched to any gene: 5. CDR1 SGDLS and CDR2 YYNGEE come from the germline V gene. CDR3 sequence reads: CASSLTSGSPDTQYF. The CDR3 DNA follows: TGTGCCAGCAGCCTTACTAGCGGGAGCCCAGATACGCAGTATTTT.

The chain is built from TRBV11-2 and TRBJ2-7, with 11 bases fitting TRBD2. Looked up from germline, CDR1 is SGHAT and CDR2 is FQNNGV. The CDR3 loop spans 14 amino acids. Trimming at V came to 4 bases and at J to 5 bases, leaving 4 bases not matched to a gene. The CDR3 region has the DNA TGTGCCAGCAGCTCGACTAGCGGGATCGACGAGCAGTACTTC. This sequence encodes CASSSTSGIDEQYF.

The rearrangement joins TRBV30 to TRBJ2-1; 10 nucleotides match TRBD2. There are 18 residues in the CDR3. CDR1 GTSNPN and CDR2 SVGIG come from the germline V gene (reference sequence). V was clipped by 1 base and J by 6 bases; unmatched bases: 15. DNA of the CDR3: TGTGCCTGGAGTGCTGGGGGAGAGAGCGGGAGGGGGAGCAATGAGCAGTTCTTC. It yields the protein CAWSAGGESGRGSNEQFF.

The V gene is TRBV9, the J gene TRBJ1-1, with a weak D call TRBD1 (5 bases). Germline-derived CDR1 and CDR2 are SGDLS and YYNGEE. The CDR3 length is 15 residues. Trimming removed 0 bases at V and 4 bases at J, with 13 bases between. The CDR3 loop is CASSVGTWGGTEAFF. CDR3 coding DNA: TGTGCCAGCAGCGTAGGGACATGGGGGGGCACTGAAGCTTTCTTT.